What follows are 32 T cell receptor beta chains derived from one specimen sequenced in a study of blood T cell repertoires in COVID-19. Using immunoSEQ multiplex PCR, the repertoire was profiled, and TCRdb retains in-frame clones only, with some absent. The sample has over 70,000 clones; 77% are singletons. Sequenced sample: peripheral blood. The receptor source for this set is a woman older than 75 with acute or convalescent COVID-19.

This clone was observed once. This sequence joins TRBV28 and TRBJ1-5, with 7 positions matching TRBD1. This CDR3 is 14 amino acids long. Looked up from germline, CDR1 is MDHEN and CDR2 is SYDVKM. With 6 bases clipped from V and 4 bases from J, the junction kept 6 bases outside the gene matches. DNA for the CDR3: TGTGCCAGCAGCATCAGACAGGGAAATCAGCCCCAGCATTTT. This gives the protein CASSIRQGNQPQHF.

The chain combines TRBV5-1 with TRBJ1-1, with unresolved D. This CDR3 contains 14 residues. CDR1 and CDR2 (germline): SGHRS, YFSETQ. V lost 0 bases and J 3 bases, leaving 9 bases between the germline ends. This CDR3 is CASSLAGGHTEAFF. In nucleotides, the CDR3 is TGCGCCAGCAGCTTGGCCGGCGGTCACACTGAAGCTTTCTTT.

The chain employs TRBV3-1 (or the pseudogene TRBV3-2) and TRBJ2-7; 10 nucleotides line up with TRBD1. The CDR3 covers 16 residues. Trimming cost V 4 bases and J 6 bases; bases outside gene matches: 12. Germline V gene lookup returns CDR1 LGHDT and CDR2 YNNKEL (reference sequence). CDR3 bases: TGTGCCAGCAGCCCCCTCCGGGGGACAGGGGCATCCGAGCAGTACTTC. It is translated as CASSPLRGTGASEQYF.

This chain links TRBV7-8 with TRBJ2-7; 7 bases line up with TRBD1. The germline V gene has CDR1 SGHVS and CDR2 FQNEAQ. V gave up 2 bases and J gave up 0 bases; unmatched junction bases: 16. The CDR3 extends over 19 amino acids. The CDR3 DNA reads as TGTGCCAGCAGCTTATTGTATTCCTGGACAGGCCGTAACTCCTACGAGCAGTACTTC. Translating gives CASSLLYSWTGRNSYEQYF. The variable domain in full, with the rest retrieved from reference TRBV7-8 and TRBJ2-7, is GAGVSQSPRYKVAKRGQDVALRCDPISGHVSLFWYQQALGQGPEFLTYFQNEAQLDKSGLPSDRFFAERPEGSVSTLKIQRTQQEDSAVYLCASSLLYSWTGRNSYEQYFGPGTRLTVT.

This chain connects TRBV27 to TRBJ1-5, with 12 bases fitting TRBD1. The trim removed 4 bases at V and 2 bases at J, leaving 3 bases unmatched. The CDR3 has 16 amino acids. Germline V gene data show CDR1 as MNHEY and CDR2 as SMNVEV (reference sequence). CDR3 region: CASSSGTGGRNQPQHF. CDR3 DNA: TGTGCCAGCAGTTCCGGGACAGGGGGCCGCAATCAGCCCCAGCATTTT.

The chain employs TRBV18 and TRBJ2-2; 9 nucleotides agree with TRBD1. The length of the CDR3 is 16 residues. The V segment lost 6 bases and the J segment 2 bases; nucleotides outside the gene matches: 7. Germline CDR1 is KGHSH and CDR2 is LQKENI. CDR3 in amino acids: CASSQAGQGNTGELFF. The CDR3 nucleotides read TGTGCCAGCTCGCAAGCGGGACAGGGAAACACCGGGGAGCTGTTTTTT.

This rearrangement joins TRBV3-1 (or the pseudogene TRBV3-2) to TRBJ2-6, with D possibly TRBD1 on 5 matching bases. V lost 4 bases to trimming and J lost 5 bases, with 12 bases between them. The CDR3 runs to 15 residues. CDR1 LGHDT and CDR2 YNNKEL come from the germline V gene (reference sequence). CDR3 coding DNA: TGTGCCAGCAGCCCGGACATCTTTCGGGCCAACGTCCTGACTTTC. This translates into CASSPDIFRANVLTF.

V is TRBV7-9 and J is TRBJ2-5; 8 positions match TRBD2. The germline V gene encodes CDR1 SEHNR and CDR2 FQNEAQ (reference sequence). V dropped 2 bases and J dropped 5; count of bases not matched to a gene: 13. The CDR3 consists of 17 residues. Here the CDR3 DNA reads TGTGCCAGCAGCTTATACTACGAAGCGGGAGAGGACGAGACCCAGTACTTC. Protein sequence: CASSLYYEAGEDETQYF.

This chain uses TRBV30 with TRBJ1-1; no reliable D call. V lost 3 bases, J lost 1 base, and 9 bases lay in between. Germline CDR1 and CDR2: GTSNPN and SVGIG (reference sequence). The CDR3 sequence is 13 residues long. This CDR3 is CAWRFPGNTEAFF. In DNA form, the CDR3 reads TGTGCCTGGAGATTTCCAGGGAACACTGAAGCTTTCTTT.

The V gene is TRBV7-2, the J gene TRBJ1-3; D perhaps matches TRBD1 (6 bases). CDR1 is SGHTA and CDR2 is FQGNSA in the germline V gene. V shed 4 bases and J shed 3 bases, with 10 bases lying between them. The CDR3 contains 14 residues. CDR3 bases: TGTGCCAGCAGCTATAACAGGGATGGAAACACCATATATTTT. It encodes CASSYNRDGNTIYF.

The rearrangement uses TRBV28 and TRBJ1-4; a possible D gene is TRBD1 (5 bases). With 11 bases removed from V and 3 bases from J, the gap between germline ends came to 13 bases. The CDR3 has 13 residues. Germline CDR1 reads MDHEN; CDR2 reads SYDVKM. The CDR3 loop reads CALGGLSNEKLFF. CDR3 coding DNA: TGTGCCCTGGGGGGACTATCTAATGAAAAACTGTTTTTT.

V gene TRBV7-2 combines with J gene TRBJ2-7, with 7 bases fitting TRBD1. Germline V gene sequence: CDR1 SGHTA, CDR2 FQGNSA. CDR3 size: 15 residues. V lost 4 bases, J lost 5 bases, and 11 bases stayed unmatched. The CDR3 DNA reads TGTGCCAGCAGCTCCTGGACAGGAAATGTAAACGAGCAGTACTTC. Residues: CASSSWTGNVNEQYF. The variable domain in full, with the rest retrieved from reference TRBV7-2 and TRBJ2-7, is GAGVSQSPSNKVTEKGKDVELRCDPISGHTALYWYRQSLGQGLEFLIYFQGNSAPDKSGLPSDRFSAERTGGSVSTLTIQRTQQEDSAVYLCASSSWTGNVNEQYFGPGTRLTVT.

In nucleotides, the CDR3 is TGTGCCAGCAGCCATCGGGGGGGAAGGGGGAATGAGCAGTTCTTC. This gives the protein CASSHRGGRGNEQFF. The V call is TRBV3-1 (or the pseudogene TRBV3-2), the J call TRBJ2-1; 8 bases align to TRBD2. Germline V lookup: CDR1 LGHDT, CDR2 YNNKEL (reference sequence). V shed 3 bases and J 7 bases; nucleotides not matched to a gene: 8. The CDR3 has 15 residues.

This clone qualifies as medium-sized. The V and J genes are TRBV2 and TRBJ1-5; D is possibly TRBD1 (5 bases). There are 15 residues in the CDR3. Deletions cut 2 bases from V and 3 bases from J, with 11 bases between. CDR1 and CDR2 from the germline V gene are SNHLY and FYNNEI. The CDR3 nucleotides read TGTGCCAGCAGTGAAACTCGACAGAACAATCAGCCCCAGCATTTT. Encoded protein: CASSETRQNNQPQHF.

This clone was recorded a few times. This sequence joins TRBV7-9 and TRBJ2-1; TRBD1 matches at 8 bases. Germline CDR1 SEHNR, CDR2 FQNEAQ (reference sequence). Trimming took 5 bases from V and 6 from J; bases not matched to a gene: 9. This CDR3 has 15 residues. The CDR3 DNA is TGTGCCAGCAGCCCAAAGGACAGGGTCGCCAATGAGCAGTTCTTC. Translated, it gives CASSPKDRVANEQFF.

This chain links TRBV27 with TRBJ1-4, with 8 bases aligning to TRBD1. V lost 5 bases to trimming and J lost 5 bases; unmatched junction nucleotides: 7. The length of the CDR3 is 15 residues. Germline V gives CDR1 MNHEY, CDR2 SMNVEV (reference sequence). DNA for the CDR3: TGTGCCAGCAGTAGTCCGGGACAGGCAAATGAAAAACTGTTTTTT. Amino acid sequence: CASSSPGQANEKLFF.

This clone has just a few counts. This chain joins TRBV7-2 and TRBJ1-2; 7 bases line up with TRBD1. The CDR3 covers 16 residues. The trim removed 2 bases at V and 0 bases at J, leaving 6 bases unmatched. CDR1 is SGHTA and CDR2 is FQGNSA in the germline V gene. This CDR3 reads CASSLKRDSTNYGYTF. In nucleotides, the CDR3 is TGTGCCAGCAGCTTAAAGAGGGACAGCACTAACTATGGCTACACCTTC.

J is TRBJ2-7 and V is TRBV30; D perhaps matches TRBD2 (7 bases). The CDR3 is 15 residues long. CDR1 is GTSNPN, CDR2 SVGIG, per germline (reference sequence). Trimming stripped 3 bases from V and 4 bases from J, with 19 bases between. In nucleotides, the CDR3 is TGTGCCTGGAGGGGAGGGGGACTGTCGTTTTACGAGCAGTACTTC. This gives the protein CAWRGGGLSFYEQYF.

The chain uses TRBV27 and TRBJ2-5; maybe TRBD1 (6 bases). The ends were cut back, 5 bases at V and 9 bases at J, with 25 bases in the middle. The CDR3 length is 16 residues. Germline CDR1 MNHEY, CDR2 SMNVEV (reference sequence). Here the CDR3 reads CASSTGKTGSGVAQYF. CDR3 coding DNA: TGTGCCAGCAGTACGGGTAAAACAGGGTCGGGCGTGGCCCAGTACTTC.

This clone was recorded a few times. The chain has TRBV7-3 and TRBJ1-1; possible D gene TRBD1, 6 bases. This CDR3 has 13 residues. The V gene lost 4 bases and the J gene lost 1 base, with 7 bases spanning the gap. Germline V lookup: CDR1 SGHTA, CDR2 FQGTGA. This CDR3 is CASSSDRNTEAFF. The DNA for the CDR3 is TGTGCCAGCAGCTCGGACAGGAACACTGAAGCTTTCTTT.

The DNA for the CDR3 is TGCGCCAGCAGCTTGGAGGGCGGGACAGGGAATGAAAAACTGTTTTTT. This translates into CASSLEGGTGNEKLFF. This sequence joins TRBV5-1 and TRBJ1-4; 9 positions agree with TRBD1. CDR3 length equals 16 residues. V lost 0 bases and J lost 5; bases outside the gene matches: 5. Per germline, CDR1 SGHRS and CDR2 YFSETQ.

There are a few counts of this clone. The rearrangement uses TRBV7-2 and TRBJ2-3; a possible D gene is TRBD2 (6 bases). V was pared by 1 base and J by 9 bases, with 14 bases between. The CDR3 is 14 residues long. Germline CDR1 and CDR2: SGHTA and FQGNSA. The CDR3 reads CASSLGLVGETQYF. The CDR3 DNA is TGTGCCAGCAGCTTAGGACTAGTAGGTGAGACGCAGTATTTT.

There are a few counts of this clone. The J gene is TRBJ1-4, the V gene TRBV5-1; 7 bases are a match to TRBD1. The CDR3 totals 16 residues. The V gene's germline CDR1 is SGHRS and CDR2 YFSETQ. V lost 5 bases and J lost 0; bases outside the gene matches: 7. CDR3 sequence reads: CASRAGTVATNEKLFF. CDR3 sequence (DNA): TGCGCCAGCAGAGCCGGGACAGTAGCAACTAATGAAAAACTGTTTTTT.

This rearrangement joins TRBV6-5 to TRBJ2-6, with D perhaps matching TRBD1 (5 bases). The V gene's germline CDR1 is MNHEY and CDR2 SVGAGI. Trimming took 4 bases from V and 0 from J, leaving 7 bases between them. This CDR3 has 15 residues. CDR3 protein: CASSSGHSGANVLTF. The CDR3 DNA reads as TGTGCCAGCAGTTCAGGACACTCTGGGGCCAACGTCCTGACTTTC.

This clone appeared a single time. The genes are TRBV30 and TRBJ1-5; D is ambiguous. The germline V and J ends were trimmed by 5 bases and 7 bases, with 15 bases remaining between them. Germline CDR1 reads GTSNPN; CDR2 reads SVGIG (reference sequence). There are 13 residues in the CDR3. DNA of the CDR3: TGTGCCTGGGCGCTAGGCTCGCGGCAGCCCCAGCATTTT. Protein sequence: CAWALGSRQPQHF. Drawing the rest from reference TRBV30 and TRBJ1-5, the complete variable domain is SQTIHQWPATLVQPVGSPLSLECTVEGTSNPNLYWYRQAAGRGLQLLFYSVGIGQISSEVPQNLSASRPQDRQFILSSKKLLLSDSGFYLCAWALGSRQPQHFGDGTRLSIL.

This clone was observed at least ten times. The genes are TRBV7-2 and TRBJ2-3; a possible D gene is TRBD1 (6 bases). The CDR3 is 16 residues long. With 3 bases removed from V and 2 bases from J, the gap between germline ends came to 15 bases. The germline CDR1 and CDR2 sequences are SGHTA and FQGNSA. CDR3 protein: CASSFGPDRSTDTQYF. In DNA form, the CDR3 reads TGTGCCAGCAGCTTTGGCCCCGACAGGTCCACAGATACGCAGTATTTT.

The chain combines TRBV19 with TRBJ1-5; D not resolved. The CDR3 is 12 amino acids. The V and J ends lost 3 bases and 9 bases respectively, with 9 bases between them. From germline, CDR1 is LNHDA and CDR2 SQIVND (reference sequence). The CDR3 bases are TGTGCCAGTAGTATCCCTAACAGGCCCCAGCATTTT. Encoded protein: CASSIPNRPQHF.

The rearrangement uses TRBV25-1 and TRBJ2-1, with 8 bases identical to TRBD1. Germline lookup yields CDR1 MGHDK and CDR2 SYGVNS. Trimming removed 5 bases from V and 5 bases from J; junction bases left unmatched: 5. The CDR3 runs to 14 residues. The CDR3 coding sequence is TGTGCCAGCAGTCGGACAGGGTCCAACAATGAGCAGTTCTTC. Translation gives CASSRTGSNNEQFF.

The V gene is TRBV6-2 or TRBV6-3, the J gene TRBJ2-7; 9 positions agree with TRBD2. Germline V gene lookup returns CDR1 MNHEY and CDR2 SVGEGT. This CDR3 spans 14 amino acids. With 6 bases clipped from V and 2 bases from J, the junction kept 5 bases outside the gene matches. CDR3 sequence: CASRPSGVTYEQYF. The CDR3 DNA reads as TGTGCCAGCAGGCCTAGCGGGGTGACCTACGAGCAGTACTTC.

The V and J genes are TRBV27 and TRBJ2-1; 9 nucleotides align to TRBD2. With 7 bases clipped from V and 8 bases from J, the junction kept 9 bases outside the gene matches. Germline CDR1 MNHEY, CDR2 SMNVEV (reference sequence). CDR3 length equals 14 residues. The DNA of the CDR3 is TGTGCCAGCACTCGGGGCGGGGGGGGTTATGAGCAGTTCTTC. It codes for CASTRGGGGYEQFF.

The chain joins TRBV6-5 to TRBJ1-5; TRBD1 agrees at 8 bases. The CDR3 extends over 14 amino acids. Germline loops: CDR1 MNHEY, CDR2 SVGAGI. The junction had 6 bases not matched to a gene; V was cut back by 7 bases and J by 4 bases. CDR3 sequence (DNA): TGTGCCAGCAATAGGGACAGGCTAAATCAGCCCCAGCATTTT. This translates into CASNRDRLNQPQHF.

V gene TRBV4-1 combines with J gene TRBJ2-3, with D perhaps TRBD1 (5 bases). The V end lost 1 base, the J end lost 4 bases, and 9 bases lay between the germline ends. This CDR3 spans 14 amino acids. CDR1 MGHRA and CDR2 YSYEKL come from the germline V gene. In DNA, the CDR3 is TGCGCCAGCAGCCAAGGTAGGGGCGCAGATACGCAGTATTTT. This sequence encodes CASSQGRGADTQYF.